Each of the 27 T cell receptor beta chains below was sequenced from the same sample in a study of T-cell reconstitution after alpha-beta-depleted transplantation in children (dated by TCRdb to 2016 to 2018). The label giving this sample's treatment or condition can be read as: allogeneic hematopoietic cell transplantation with graft depleted of TCRalphabeta T cells and CD19 B cells. Libraries were made using PCR. TCRdb names Illumina HiSeq 2500 as the instrument used. TCR libraries were prepared with molecular barcoding, using unique molecular identifiers to normalize TCRbeta repertoire quantification. TCRdb passed the public sequencing reads through fastp at Q25 and MiXCR, retaining productive beta sequences. All rows with the same CDR3 protein become a single entry with the most common DNA and genes. Here the sample has some 300,000 distinct CDR3 sequences; over 9% occur a single time. The ten largest clones capture around 7.5% of the sample.

Sequenced here: PBMCs, sampled before TCRalphabeta/CD19-depleted stem cell transplant. Receptors were obtained from a boy younger than two with acute myeloid leukemia, due to receive a stem cell transplant.

This clonotype was detected ten times or more. The chain is built from TRBV7-2 and TRBJ2-1; the match to TRBD2 covers 7 bases. V shed 3 bases, J shed 0 bases, and the junction held 5 bases outside the gene matches. From germline, CDR1 is SGHTA and CDR2 FQGNSA. The CDR3 contains 16 residues. CDR3 bases: TGTGCCAGCAGCTTGATAGCGGGTAGCTCCTACAATGAGCAGTTCTTC. Its protein is CASSLIAGSSYNEQFF.

The chain has TRBV20-1 and TRBJ1-5, with TRBD1 matching over 9 bases. V was clipped by 6 bases and J by 6 bases; unmatched bases: 6. The CDR3 is made up of 13 amino acids. Germline-derived CDR1 and CDR2 are DFQATT and SNEGSKA (reference sequence). CDR3 loop: CSAGQGTGQPQHF. The CDR3 DNA follows: TGCAGTGCGGGACAGGGAACAGGTCAGCCCCAGCATTTT.

This clonotype was recorded many times. This sequence joins TRBV12-3 or TRBV12-4 and TRBJ2-7; a weak D match, TRBD1 (5 bases). This CDR3 region has 15 residues. V lost 3 bases, J lost 0 bases, and 12 bases lay in between. CDR3 DNA: TGTGCCAGCAGTTTGGACCAGGGATTCTCCTACGAGCAGTACTTC. Amino acids: CASSLDQGFSYEQYF.

This clonotype came up a few times. V gene TRBV20-1 combines with J gene TRBJ1-5, with D unclear. V was cut by 3 bases and J by 3 bases, with 9 bases left in between. CDR1 is DFQATT and CDR2 is SNEGSKA in the germline V gene (reference sequence). CDR3 length: 13 amino acids. The CDR3 DNA reads TGCAGTGCTAGGCTCAGTTTCAATCAGCCCCAGCATTTT. It encodes CSARLSFNQPQHF.

This clonotype was observed a handful of times. V is TRBV12-3 or TRBV12-4 and J is TRBJ1-1; D is unresolved. V lost 3 bases, J lost 5 bases, and 10 bases lay in between. This CDR3 region has 13 residues. The CDR3 DNA sequence: TGTGCCAGCAGTTTCGGAGGTCGGACTGAAGCTTTCTTT. Translated: CASSFGGRTEAFF.

The table lists this clonotype with many counts. The rearrangement uses TRBV29-1 and TRBJ2-6; no clear D. Germline V gene data show CDR1 as SQVTM and CDR2 as ANQGSEA. V was clipped by 0 bases and J by 4 bases, with 13 bases between them. The CDR3 extends over 16 amino acids. CDR3 DNA sequence: TGCAGCGTTGAAGAGTGGAACGTGGGAGGGGCCAACGTCCTGACTTTC. Protein product: CSVEEWNVGGANVLTF.

Here the CDR3 reads CASSNYVGKQFF. The DNA for the CDR3 is TGTGCCAGCAGCAACTACGTGGGGAAGCAGTTCTTC. The chain uses TRBV4-2 and TRBJ2-1; unclear D gene. V was cut by 5 bases and J by 11 bases, with 13 bases left in between. CDR1 is LGHNA, CDR2 YNFKEQ, per germline. The CDR3 is 12 amino acids.

This clonotype was seen repeatedly, ten times or more. V is TRBV3-1 and J is TRBJ2-6; no clear D gene. Trimming took off 1 base at V and 2 bases at J, with 6 bases between the two ends. The CDR3 totals 15 residues. The germline V gene encodes CDR1 LGHDT and CDR2 YNNKEL (reference sequence). DNA for the CDR3: TGTGCCAGCAGCCAAGGACGGGCTGGGGCCAACGTCCTGACTTTC. Its translation: CASSQGRAGANVLTF.

This clonotype was counted many times. The CDR3 protein is CSARKGSGGDNEQFF. CDR3 nucleotide sequence: TGCAGTGCTAGGAAAGGATCAGGGGGGGACAATGAGCAGTTCTTC. The chain joins TRBV20-1 to TRBJ2-1, with D perhaps being TRBD1 or TRBD2 (7 bases each). Germline assignment: CDR1 DFQATT and CDR2 SNEGSKA (reference sequence). This CDR3 spans 15 amino acids. Trimming shortened V by 3 bases and J by 5 bases, and 17 bases separated the two germline ends.

This clonotype was detected ten times or more. This chain links TRBV5-1 with TRBJ1-1; TRBD1 might be the D (6 bases). Germline V gene sequence: CDR1 SGHRS, CDR2 YFSETQ. Trimming stripped 0 bases from V and 2 bases from J, with 8 bases between. The CDR3 is made up of 14 amino acids. CDR3 DNA: TGCGCCAGCAGCTTGGACAGGGTCAACACTGAAGCTTTCTTT. Its translation: CASSLDRVNTEAFF.

V is TRBV19 and J is TRBJ2-6; D tentatively fits TRBD1 or TRBD2 (5 bases each). The CDR3 extends over 16 amino acids. Trimming removed 6 bases from V and 2 bases from J, with 14 bases in between. The germline CDR1 and CDR2 sequences are LNHDA and SQIVND (reference sequence). The CDR3 nucleotides are TGTGCCAGTAGCCATTGGGGGTTCGCTGGGGCCAACGTCCTGACTTTC. This encodes CASSHWGFAGANVLTF.

This clonotype was recorded many times. The chain links TRBV3-1 to TRBJ1-2, with D possibly matching TRBD1 (5 bases). The CDR3 extends over 15 amino acids. Germline CDR1 LGHDT, CDR2 YNNKEL (reference sequence). The V gene lost 0 bases and the J gene lost 0 bases, with 8 bases spanning the gap. Here the CDR3 DNA reads TGTGCCAGCAGCCAAGAGGGGGACCCTAACTATGGCTACACCTTC. This codes for CASSQEGDPNYGYTF.

As to this clonotype: A far larger clone differs by one base, so this is likely a read error. The rearrangement links TRBV6-2 or TRBV6-3 to TRBJ2-7; D is unresolved. Germline CDR1 is MNHEY and CDR2 is SVGEGT. This CDR3 is 11 amino acids long. CDR3 bases: TGTGCCAGCAGTTATACCTACGACCAGTACTTC. This encodes CASSYTYDQYF.

This clonotype has at least ten counts. CDR3 sequence: CASRGYGQGKTGELFF. The CDR3 DNA reads as TGTGCCAGCAGAGGCTACGGACAGGGGAAGACCGGGGAGCTGTTTTTT. The J gene is TRBJ2-2, the V gene TRBV12-3 or TRBV12-4; 9 bases are shared with TRBD1. V gave up 6 bases and J gave up 5 bases; unmatched junction bases: 10. CDR3 length: 16 residues.

The table lists this clonotype with a few counts. The V and J genes are TRBV30 and TRBJ2-5; D perhaps matches TRBD2 (5 bases). V was clipped by 2 bases and J by 1 base, with 8 bases between them. Germline CDR1 and CDR2: GTSNPN and SVGIG (reference sequence). The CDR3 sequence is 13 residues long. The CDR3 spells CAWSLALQETQYF. The CDR3, as DNA: TGTGCCTGGAGTTTAGCGCTCCAAGAGACCCAGTACTTC.

The CDR3 loop is CASSLLLASYEQYF. CDR3 DNA: TGTGCCAGCAGTTTATTACTAGCCTCCTACGAGCAGTACTTC. The rearrangement links TRBV28 to TRBJ2-7, with a weak D call TRBD2 (6 bases). Trimming cost V 1 base and J 0 bases, with 7 bases left between them. The CDR3 runs to 14 residues. The germline CDR1 and CDR2 sequences are MDHEN and SYDVKM.

This clonotype was observed at least ten times. This chain joins TRBV28 and TRBJ2-1, with D maybe TRBD1 (6 bases). This CDR3 is 15 amino acids long. Germline CDR1 and CDR2: MDHEN and SYDVKM. V shed 2 bases and J shed 10 bases, with 18 bases lying between them. CDR3 nucleotide sequence: TGTGCCAGCAGTTTAGGGGGCAACCGTCGGTCGGAGCAGTTCTTC. This encodes CASSLGGNRRSEQFF.

This clonotype has a count of ten or more. The chain combines TRBV28 with TRBJ2-1; TRBD2 aligns across 8 bases. The CDR3 spans 13 residues. CDR1 MDHEN and CDR2 SYDVKM come from the germline V gene. J lost 8 bases, V lost 7 bases, and 7 bases had no gene match. The DNA for the CDR3 is TGTGCCAGCACCGGACTAGCTTGGGATGAGCAGTTCTTC. Translating gives CASTGLAWDEQFF.

Remarks on this clonotype: A much larger clone sits a single nucleotide away, making a read error possible. This chain connects TRBV9 to TRBJ2-7; a weak D match, TRBD1 (6 bases). Germline V gene data show CDR1 as SGDLS and CDR2 as YYNGEE. The CDR3 is 16 amino acids. V was trimmed by 3 bases and J by 5 bases, leaving 21 bases between them. DNA for the CDR3: TGTGCCAGCAGCGAGGATTCGGGATTTAGGGGGAACGAGCAGTACTTC. Its protein product is CASSEDSGFRGNEQYF.

This clonotype was seen more than once but under ten times. V gene TRBV12-3 or TRBV12-4 combines with J gene TRBJ2-3, with TRBD1 matching over 10 bases. V was pared by 4 bases and J by 3 bases, with 7 bases of the junction left unmatched. The CDR3 is made up of 16 amino acids. The CDR3 here is CASSSYDRGLTDTQYF. The CDR3 coding sequence is TGTGCCAGCAGTTCCTATGACAGGGGGCTAACAGATACGCAGTATTTT.

This clonotype has only a few counts. J is TRBJ2-3 and V is TRBV19; 8 nucleotides match TRBD2. The junction had 4 bases not matched to a gene; V was cut back by 7 bases and J by 1 base. The CDR3 extends over 14 amino acids. Germline V gene lookup returns CDR1 LNHDA and CDR2 SQIVND (reference sequence). The CDR3 DNA reads TGTGCCAGTACCGAACTAGCGGGCACAGATACGCAGTATTTT. Protein sequence: CASTELAGTDTQYF.

This rearrangement joins TRBV7-2 to TRBJ2-2, with 7 nucleotides matching TRBD1. Per germline, CDR1 SGHTA and CDR2 FQGNSA. There are 16 residues in the CDR3. V lost 3 bases to trimming and J lost 1 base; unmatched junction nucleotides: 5. The CDR3, as DNA: TGTGCCAGCAGCTTGGGACAGCCTGTGAACACCGGGGAGCTGTTTTTT. It is translated as CASSLGQPVNTGELFF.

This clonotype has at least ten counts. This chain joins TRBV20-1 and TRBJ1-5; tentative D call: TRBD1 (5 bases). V was pared by 3 bases and J by 7 bases, with 19 bases between. Looked up from germline, CDR1 is DFQATT and CDR2 is SNEGSKA (reference sequence). This CDR3 spans 15 amino acids. CDR3 nucleotides: TGCAGTGCTAGTTTGGTTGGGCAGGGAGGACAGCCCCAGCATTTT. Amino acids: CSASLVGQGGQPQHF.

The chain combines TRBV30 with TRBJ2-3, with 9 bases that match TRBD1. V was clipped by 5 bases and J by 4 bases; unmatched bases: 10. This CDR3 has 15 amino acids. Germline CDR1 is GTSNPN and CDR2 is SVGIG (reference sequence). The CDR3 sequence: CAWSDGTGIADTQYF. DNA for the CDR3: TGTGCCTGGTCCGACGGGACAGGGATCGCAGATACGCAGTATTTT.

This clonotype occurred many times. The chain has TRBV15 and TRBJ2-1; no definite D call. V gave up 0 bases and J gave up 0 bases, with 9 bases separating them. This CDR3 has 16 residues. Germline CDR1 reads LNHNV; CDR2 reads YYDKDF (reference sequence). CDR3 residues: CATSRDLQSSYNEQFF. As DNA, the CDR3 is TGTGCCACCAGCAGAGATCTGCAGAGCTCCTACAATGAGCAGTTCTTC.

This clonotype came up many times. The rearrangement links TRBV5-1 to TRBJ2-5; 10 nucleotides line up with TRBD2. The CDR3 runs 17 residues. The trim removed 5 bases at V and 1 base at J, leaving 11 bases unmatched. Germline-derived CDR1 and CDR2 are SGHRS and YFSETQ. DNA of the CDR3: TGCGCCAGCAGATTAGGGCGGACTAGCGGTCCCCAAGAGACCCAGTACTTC. Translated: CASRLGRTSGPQETQYF.

This clonotype was recorded many times. The gene calls are TRBV28 and TRBJ1-1; TRBD1 is a possible D gene (6 bases). The germline CDR1 and CDR2 sequences are MDHEN and SYDVKM. This CDR3 comprises 14 residues. Trimming removed 10 bases at V and 3 bases at J, with 18 bases between. The CDR3 is CATLEGRGHTEAFF. In DNA, the CDR3 is TGTGCCACTCTGGAGGGCAGGGGTCACACTGAAGCTTTCTTT.